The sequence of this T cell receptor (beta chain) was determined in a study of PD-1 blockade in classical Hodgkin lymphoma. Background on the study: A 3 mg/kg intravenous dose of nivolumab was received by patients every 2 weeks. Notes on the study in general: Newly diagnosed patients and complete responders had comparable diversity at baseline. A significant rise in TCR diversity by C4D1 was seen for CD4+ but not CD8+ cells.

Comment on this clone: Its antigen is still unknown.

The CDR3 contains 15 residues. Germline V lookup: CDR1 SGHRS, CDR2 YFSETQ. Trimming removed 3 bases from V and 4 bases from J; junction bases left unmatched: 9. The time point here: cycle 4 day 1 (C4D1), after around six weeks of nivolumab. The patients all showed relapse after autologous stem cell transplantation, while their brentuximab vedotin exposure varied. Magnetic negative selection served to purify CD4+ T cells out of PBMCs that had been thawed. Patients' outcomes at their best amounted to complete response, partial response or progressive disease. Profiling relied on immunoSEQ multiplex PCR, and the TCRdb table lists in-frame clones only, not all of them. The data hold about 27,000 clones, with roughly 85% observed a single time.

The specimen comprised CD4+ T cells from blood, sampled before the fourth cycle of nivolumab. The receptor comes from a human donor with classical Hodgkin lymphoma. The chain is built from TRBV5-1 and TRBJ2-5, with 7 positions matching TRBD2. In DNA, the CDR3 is TGCGCCAGCAGCTCAACGGGAGGCCCGGGAGAGACCCAGTACTTC. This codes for CASSSTGGPGETQYF.